The 26 T cell receptor beta chains listed next were all sequenced from one sample in a study of OX40 agonist ivuxolimab in advanced cancers. The data were produced by immunoSEQ multiplex PCR, yet TCRdb's version contains in-frame clones alone and is incomplete. The sample lists tens of thousands of clones; just over 90% were seen once. Here the sequenced sample was CD4+ or CD8+ T cells sorted from blood, taken in a trial of the OX40 agonist ivuxolimab. The source is an adult with an advanced solid tumor such as melanoma, head and neck, liver or kidney cancer.

The chain recombines TRBV7-6 with TRBJ2-7; 9 bases agree with TRBD1. V dropped 6 bases and J dropped 5; count of bases not matched to a gene: 14. The CDR3 sequence is 16 residues long. Per the germline V gene, CDR1 is SGHVS and CDR2 is FNYEAQ. The CDR3 DNA is TGTGCCAGCAGTCCCGAGTTGGGACAGGGTCCCGACGAGCAGTACTTC. Its protein is CASSPELGQGPDEQYF.

The chain has TRBV4-1 and TRBJ2-1, with TRBD2 matching 13 bases. V shed 4 bases and J 0 bases; nucleotides not matched to a gene: 12. The CDR3 loop spans 20 amino acids. The V gene's germline CDR1 is MGHRA and CDR2 YSYEKL. The CDR3 reads CASSPVRGLAGSTSYNEQFF. The DNA of the CDR3 is TGCGCCAGCAGCCCCGTTAGGGGACTAGCGGGATCCACCTCCTACAATGAGCAGTTCTTC.

V and J are TRBV11-3 and TRBJ2-3, with D tentatively TRBD2 (5 bases). Looked up from germline, CDR1 is SGHNT and CDR2 is YENEEA. V gave up 1 base and J gave up 4 bases, with 18 bases separating them. This CDR3 region has 17 residues. CDR3 sequence (DNA): TGTGCCAGCAGCTTAGCGGCGCCGGGGTTTGGGGCAGATACGCAGTATTTT. Encoded protein: CASSLAAPGFGADTQYF.

The chain employs TRBV28 and TRBJ1-2, with a weak D call TRBD1 (6 bases). Germline V CDR1 and CDR2: MDHEN, SYDVKM. The germline V and J ends were trimmed by 5 bases and 4 bases, with 20 bases remaining between them. CDR3 size: 16 residues. The CDR3 sequence: CASSTRISTGFYGYTF. CDR3 DNA sequence: TGTGCCAGCAGTACTCGAATATCCACAGGGTTCTATGGCTACACCTTC.

The chain links TRBV5-1 to TRBJ1-2; D perhaps matches TRBD1 (5 bases). The V end was cut by 0 bases, the J end by 1 base, with 7 bases between. CDR1 is SGHRS and CDR2 is YFSETQ in the germline V gene. The CDR3 covers 14 residues. DNA of the CDR3: TGCGCCAGCAGCTTGGACAGGATTAACTATGGCTACACCTTC. Translation gives CASSLDRINYGYTF.

The chain uses TRBV11-2 and TRBJ2-3; no reliable D call. CDR1 is SGHAT and CDR2 is FQNNGV in the germline V gene. V was clipped by 3 bases and J by 4 bases, with 8 bases between them. The CDR3 has 13 residues. CDR3 DNA sequence: TGTGCCAGCAGCTTGGCAGACGCAGATACGCAGTATTTT. Translated, it gives CASSLADADTQYF.

With regard to this clone: Its ends do not fully match the called genes, so a read error is possible. The genes are TRBV7-9 and TRBJ1-1; 9 bases align to TRBD1. The germline gives CDR1 SEHNR, CDR2 FQNEAQ (reference sequence). This CDR3 region has 15 residues. The CDR3 DNA reads TGTGCCAGCAGCTTTGAAGGGACAGGGAACTCTGAAGCTTTCTTT. It codes for CASSFEGTGNSEAFF.

The chain is built from TRBV7-3 and TRBJ1-6; D gene ambiguous. V dropped 1 base and J dropped 3 bases, with 7 bases sitting between them. CDR1 and CDR2 from the germline V gene are SGHTA and FQGTGA. The CDR3 totals 15 residues. The CDR3 loop is CASSLNPDYNSPLHF. CDR3 coding DNA: TGTGCCAGCAGCTTAAACCCCGACTATAATTCACCCCTCCACTTT.

This clone came up once. The genes are TRBV19 and TRBJ1-1; no firm D call. The germline gives CDR1 LNHDA, CDR2 SQIVND (reference sequence). This CDR3 region has 13 residues. Deletions cut 7 bases from V and 2 bases from J, with 11 bases between. This chain's CDR3 is CASKVYSNTEAFF. CDR3 in DNA: TGTGCCAGTAAGGTATACAGTAACACTGAAGCTTTCTTT. Using reference TRBV19 and TRBJ1-1 for the parts outside the CDR3, the full variable domain is DGGITQSPKYLFRKEGQNVTLSCEQNLNHDAMYWYRQDPGQGLRLIYYSQIVNDFQKGDIAEGYSVSREKKESFPLTVTSAQKNPTAFYLCASKVYSNTEAFFGQGTRLTVV.

The chain combines TRBV27 with TRBJ2-1; the match to TRBD1 covers 8 bases. Trimming took 5 bases from V and 1 from J; bases not matched to a gene: 13. The CDR3 loop spans 18 amino acids. From germline, CDR1 is MNHEY and CDR2 SMNVEV (reference sequence). CDR3 loop: CASSTLPGGQGSYNEQFF. CDR3 nucleotides: TGTGCCAGCAGTACCCTCCCCGGAGGACAGGGATCCTACAATGAGCAGTTCTTC.

This chain connects TRBV11-3 to TRBJ2-5; tentative D call: TRBD1 (5 bases). The germline gives CDR1 SGHNT, CDR2 YENEEA. The CDR3 is 13 amino acids. V was shortened by 2 bases and J by 1 base, with 5 bases between the two germline ends. Here the CDR3 DNA reads TGTGCCAGCAGCTTAAGGGGCCAAGAGACCCAGTACTTC. Protein product: CASSLRGQETQYF.

The chain employs TRBV13 and TRBJ2-7; D gene uncertain. The CDR3 totals 13 residues. Trimming stripped 1 base from V and 6 bases from J, with 10 bases between. Looked up from germline, CDR1 is PRHDT and CDR2 is FYEKMQ (reference sequence). In nucleotides, the CDR3 is TGTGCCAGCAGCTTAGAATCTGAAAGCGAGCAGTACTTC. Its translation is CASSLESESEQYF. Full variable domain (rest looked up from reference TRBV13 and TRBJ2-7): AAGVIQSPRHLIKEKRETATLKCYPIPRHDTVYWYQQGPGQDPQFLISFYEKMQSDKGSIPDRFSAQQFSDYHSELNMSSLELGDSALYFCASSLESESEQYFGPGTRLTVT.

The chain's CDR3 is CASSIATGLNTEAFF. DNA of the CDR3: TGTGCCAGTAGTATAGCTACGGGTCTGAACACTGAAGCTTTCTTT. The V gene is TRBV19, the J gene TRBJ1-1; D gene ambiguous. The CDR3 is made up of 15 amino acids. Between the trimmed V and J ends, which lost 1 base and 0 bases, there was a span of 9 bases. Germline lookup yields CDR1 LNHDA and CDR2 SQIVND (reference sequence). Based on the CDR3 plus reference TRBV19 and TRBJ1-1, the full variable domain is DGGITQSPKYLFRKEGQNVTLSCEQNLNHDAMYWYRQDPGQGLRLIYYSQIVNDFQKGDIAEGYSVSREKKESFPLTVTSAQKNPTAFYLCASSIATGLNTEAFFGQGTRLTVV.

This clone was detected only once. The chain employs TRBV7-3 and TRBJ2-5; D is ambiguous. The CDR3 sequence is 10 residues long. Germline V CDR1 and CDR2: SGHTA, FQGTGA. Trimming pared 5 bases from V and 2 bases from J, leaving 0 bases between. The CDR3 coding sequence is TGTGCCAGCAGCCAAGAGACCCAGTACTTC. Amino acids: CASSQETQYF.

The chain is built from TRBV28 and TRBJ2-2; tentative D call: TRBD2 (6 bases). From germline, CDR1 is MDHEN and CDR2 SYDVKM. Trimming removed 7 bases at V and 6 bases at J, with 18 bases between. CDR3 size: 15 residues. CDR3 region: CASIPLEGEAGELFF. CDR3 nucleotides: TGTGCCAGCATCCCCCTGGAGGGTGAGGCCGGGGAGCTGTTTTTT.

The V and J genes are TRBV7-9 and TRBJ2-6; D unclear. Trimming cost V 5 bases and J 4 bases, with 6 bases left between them. CDR3 length equals 13 residues. Germline V CDR1 and CDR2: SEHNR, FQNEAQ (reference sequence). CDR3 bases: TGTGCCAGCAGCACTACAGGGGCCAACGTCCTGACTTTC. The encoded protein is CASSTTGANVLTF. Full variable domain (missing parts from reference TRBV7-9 and TRBJ2-6): DTGVSQNPRHKITKRGQNVTFRCDPISEHNRLYWYRQTLGQGPEFLTYFQNEAQLEKSRLLSDRFSAERPKGSFSTLEIQRTEQGDSAMYLCASSTTGANVLTFGAGSRLTVL.

V usage is TRBV11-3 and J usage is TRBJ2-5; 7 bases fit TRBD2. Trimming cost V 6 bases and J 2 bases; bases outside gene matches: 3. In germline, CDR1 is SGHNT, CDR2 YENEEA. This CDR3 contains 13 residues. CDR3 protein: CASRGGGQETQYF. The CDR3 bases are TGTGCCAGCAGAGGCGGGGGACAAGAGACCCAGTACTTC.

J is TRBJ2-7 and V is TRBV5-4; TRBD2 agrees at 9 bases. Germline lookup yields CDR1 SGHNT and CDR2 YYREEE (reference sequence). V shed 3 bases and J 1 base; nucleotides not matched to a gene: 5. The CDR3 has 15 amino acids. The CDR3 region is CASSSSGIKSYEQYF. The DNA for the CDR3 is TGTGCCAGCAGCTCTAGCGGGATCAAGTCCTACGAGCAGTACTTC.

CDR3 nucleotides: TGCGCCAGCAGCCAAGAGCACTGGAGCAATCAGCCCCAGCATTTT. It encodes CASSQEHWSNQPQHF. This sequence joins TRBV4-3 and TRBJ1-5; D is uncertain. Deletions cut 0 bases from V and 1 base from J, with 7 bases between. From germline, CDR1 is LGHNA and CDR2 YSLEER. The CDR3 length is 15 residues.

The rearrangement uses TRBV21-1 and TRBJ1-3. TRBV21-1 is marked as a pseudogene. The CDR3 has 16 residues. The CDR3, as DNA: TGTGCCAGCAGCAAAGCTCCCCGGGGAGGTTTAGACACCATATATTTT. Protein sequence: CASSKAPRGGLDTIYF.

CDR3 DNA sequence: TGTGCCAGCAGAGCAGCTTGGGTAGCAACTAATGAAAAACTGTTTTTT. It encodes CASRAAWVATNEKLFF. This chain joins TRBV2 and TRBJ1-4; the D is unclear. V was shortened by 6 bases and J by 0 bases, with 14 bases between the two germline ends. Germline loops: CDR1 SNHLY, CDR2 FYNNEI. The CDR3 contains 16 residues.

This chain uses TRBV6-5 with TRBJ1-1, with D hard to call. The CDR3 contains 13 residues. Germline loops: CDR1 MNHEY, CDR2 SVGAGI. V lost 5 bases and J 1 base, leaving 8 bases between the germline ends. In DNA form, the CDR3 reads TGTGCCAGCAGTCCAACAGCGAACACTGAAGCTTTCTTT. It codes for CASSPTANTEAFF.

Only one count was recorded for this clone. Relative to the germline gene, one junction end is altered; a read error may explain this. This chain uses TRBV7-7 with TRBJ1-1; TRBD1 might be the D (5 bases). Germline assignment: CDR1 SSHAT and CDR2 FNYEAQ (reference sequence). The CDR3 is 19 amino acids. CDR3 DNA sequence: TGTGCTAGCAGCTTACGTGTCCAGGGAGGTTTCATACCGAACACTGAAGCTTTCTTT. This sequence encodes CASSLRVQGGFIPNTEAFF.

This clone was recorded only once. The chain employs TRBV19 and TRBJ1-5; possible D gene TRBD1, 5 bases. Trimming took 3 bases from V and 3 from J, leaving 18 bases between them. There are 17 residues in the CDR3. Germline CDR1 reads LNHDA; CDR2 reads SQIVND (reference sequence). The CDR3 loop is CASSISQGLVANQPQHF. CDR3 nucleotides: TGTGCCAGTAGTATTTCCCAGGGATTGGTGGCCAATCAGCCCCAGCATTTT. Looking up the rest from reference TRBV19 and TRBJ1-5 gives the full variable domain: DGGITQSPKYLFRKEGQNVTLSCEQNLNHDAMYWYRQDPGQGLRLIYYSQIVNDFQKGDIAEGYSVSREKKESFPLTVTSAQKNPTAFYLCASSISQGLVANQPQHFGDGTRLSIL.

This chain links TRBV5-4 with TRBJ2-1; 7 nucleotides line up with TRBD2. Unmatched junction bases numbered 11, after V lost 4 bases and J lost 1 base. Germline assignment: CDR1 SGHNT and CDR2 YYREEE (reference sequence). This CDR3 spans 17 amino acids. In DNA, the CDR3 is TGTGCCAGCAGCATCTGGGGGGGGAGCCCGTCCTACAATGAGCAGTTCTTC. Translation: CASSIWGGSPSYNEQFF.

In its sample, this clone was seen once. The chain couples TRBV27 to TRBJ2-1; unclear D gene. The germline gives CDR1 MNHEY, CDR2 SMNVEV (reference sequence). This CDR3 contains 13 residues. Trimming left V 2 bases short and J 5 bases short, with 7 bases between. The CDR3 DNA reads as TGTGCCAGCAGTTTAGGTGGGGACAATGAGCAGTTCTTC. Translating it yields CASSLGGDNEQFF.